Shown below are 27 T cell receptor beta chains from a single sample sequenced in a study of cytomegalovirus exposure and HLA in healthy donors. Primers for the PCR totalled 60 Vbeta and 13 Jbeta. Profiling relied on immunoSEQ multiplex PCR, and the TCRdb table lists in-frame clones only, not all of them. Counted here are approximately 200,000 clones, roughly 85% occurring once; the ten biggest clones make up 4.4%. Sequencing input: PBMCs. The origin of the receptors is a woman aged 25 to 39 in good health and CMV-seropositive.

This clone was seen a handful of times. The chain links TRBV7-8 to TRBJ1-6; 11 bases map to TRBD1. The V segment lost 2 bases and the J segment 7 bases; nucleotides outside the gene matches: 1. This CDR3 is 15 amino acids long. Germline loops: CDR1 SGHVS, CDR2 FQNEAQ. CDR3 amino acids: CASSLRDRGNSPLHF. The CDR3 DNA follows: TGTGCCAGCAGCTTACGGGACAGGGGGAATTCACCCCTCCACTTT.

V is TRBV2 and J is TRBJ2-1; 12 bases match TRBD2. The ends lost 0 bases at V and 5 bases at J; junction bases unmatched: 11. Germline V lookup: CDR1 SNHLY, CDR2 FYNNEI. The CDR3 runs to 19 residues. CDR3 in amino acids: CASSEAASGRAPGNNEQFF. CDR3 DNA: TGTGCCAGCAGTGAAGCGGCTAGCGGGAGGGCCCCGGGCAACAATGAGCAGTTCTTC.

The gene calls are TRBV5-1 and TRBJ2-7, with a weak D call TRBD2 (7 bases). Germline V gene lookup returns CDR1 SGHRS and CDR2 YFSETQ. The CDR3 loop spans 15 amino acids. Between the trimmed V and J ends, which lost 0 bases and 6 bases, there was a span of 16 bases. The CDR3 DNA follows: TGCGCCAGCAGCTTGGAGGTCCTGGGGGGGCGCGAGCAGTACTTC. Translated: CASSLEVLGGREQYF. Full variable domain (outside the CDR3, taken from reference TRBV5-1 and TRBJ2-7): KAGVTQTPRYLIKTRGQQVTLSCSPISGHRSVSWYQQTPGQGLQFLFEYFSETQRNKGNFPGRFSGRQFSNSRSEMNVSTLELGDSALYLCASSLEVLGGREQYFGPGTRLTVT.

The chain uses TRBV13 and TRBJ2-7; 8 nucleotides align to TRBD1. With 5 bases clipped from V and 4 bases from J, the junction kept 13 bases outside the gene matches. The CDR3 loop spans 16 amino acids. Germline V CDR1 and CDR2: PRHDT, FYEKMQ (reference sequence). The CDR3 loop reads CASSPEPGQEVYEQYF. The CDR3 DNA sequence: TGTGCCAGCAGCCCCGAACCGGGACAGGAAGTGTACGAGCAGTACTTC.

The chain employs TRBV19 and TRBJ1-4; 9 bases line up with TRBD1. The length of the CDR3 is 14 residues. Germline V gene sequence: CDR1 LNHDA, CDR2 SQIVND (reference sequence). V was pared by 6 bases and J by 4 bases, with 3 bases of the junction left unmatched. CDR3 loop: CASRPGQGNEKLFF. CDR3 nucleotide sequence: TGTGCCAGTAGGCCGGGACAGGGTAATGAAAAACTGTTTTTT.

The chain combines TRBV19 with TRBJ1-1, with D perhaps TRBD1 (5 bases). In germline, CDR1 is LNHDA, CDR2 SQIVND (reference sequence). This CDR3 is 14 amino acids long. The V end lost 9 bases, the J end lost 0 bases, and 14 bases lay between the germline ends. Written as DNA, the CDR3 is TGTGCCAGCGCCCGGGGGGGGTTGAACACTGAAGCTTTCTTT. Its translation is CASARGGLNTEAFF.

The chain links TRBV27 to TRBJ2-2; possible D gene TRBD1, 6 bases. This CDR3 has 16 amino acids. V was cut by 8 bases and J by 6 bases, with 22 bases left in between. Germline loops: CDR1 MNHEY, CDR2 SMNVEV (reference sequence). In DNA form, the CDR3 reads TGTGCCAGCCGCCTACAAGGGGGTTGGGACGCCGGGGAGCTGTTTTTT. Translation gives CASRLQGGWDAGELFF.

The V and J genes are TRBV5-6 and TRBJ2-2; 10 bases fit TRBD1. Germline lookup yields CDR1 SGHDT and CDR2 YYEEEE. The CDR3 is 15 residues long. The junction had 5 bases not matched to a gene; V was cut back by 4 bases and J by 5 bases. Written as DNA, the CDR3 is TGTGCCAGCAGCGTTGGGACAGGGGATACCGGGGAGCTGTTTTTT. This gives the protein CASSVGTGDTGELFF.

The chain recombines TRBV11-2 with TRBJ2-4, with 10 bases that match TRBD2. The germline V gene has CDR1 SGHAT and CDR2 FQNNGV. J was trimmed by 14 bases and V by 1 base; bases with no gene match: 14. The CDR3 runs to 16 residues. The CDR3 region has the DNA TGTGCCAGCAGCTTAGGAGGTCAGCGGGAGGGCCGGGCGGAGTACTTC. Translated: CASSLGGQREGRAEYF.

This chain connects TRBV6-6 to TRBJ1-6; D is uncertain. Per the germline V gene, CDR1 is MNHNY and CDR2 is SVGAGI (reference sequence). The CDR3 has 16 amino acids. Trimming took 4 bases from V and 3 from J, leaving 13 bases between them. CDR3 sequence (DNA): TGTGCCAGCAGTTCTCGACGGGGAATCTATAATTCACCCCTCCACTTT. Protein product: CASSSRRGIYNSPLHF.

The gene calls are TRBV7-7 and TRBJ2-1; TRBD2 aligns across 7 bases. Germline loops: CDR1 SSHAT, CDR2 FNYEAQ (reference sequence). V was clipped by 5 bases and J by 4 bases; unmatched bases: 8. The CDR3 covers 15 residues. The CDR3 DNA reads as TGTGCCAGCAGCCCCGGCCTAGCGGCATACAATGAGCAGTTCTTC. Translated: CASSPGLAAYNEQFF. Full variable domain (remainder filled in from reference TRBV7-7 and TRBJ2-1): GAGVSQSPRYKVTKRGQDVTLRCDPISSHATLYWYQQALGQGPEFLTYFNYEAQPDKSGLPSDRFSAERPEGSISTLTIQRTEQRDSAMYRCASSPGLAAYNEQFFGPGTRLTVL.

This chain links TRBV10-3 with TRBJ2-2, with a weak D call TRBD2 (7 bases). The germline V gene encodes CDR1 ENHRY and CDR2 SYGVKD. This CDR3 contains 17 residues. The V end was cut by 0 bases, the J end by 9 bases, with 20 bases between. The CDR3 coding sequence is TGTGCCATCAGTGAGTCGAGTGCGGGGGCGCCCGGTCGGGAGCTGTTTTTT. This translates into CAISESSAGAPGRELFF.

The chain joins TRBV7-8 to TRBJ1-5; 9 bases are a match to TRBD1. CDR1 and CDR2 from the germline V gene are SGHVS and FQNEAQ. The V and J ends lost 5 bases and 6 bases, in that order; junction bases with no gene match: 8. The CDR3 totals 15 residues. The CDR3 loop is CASSQGTGFAQPQHF. CDR3 in DNA: TGTGCCAGCAGCCAGGGGACAGGGTTTGCTCAGCCCCAGCATTTT.

CDR3: CASSLRAGAMYNEQFF. The CDR3 DNA follows: TGTGCCAGCAGCCTCCGGGCAGGGGCGATGTACAATGAGCAGTTCTTC. The V call is TRBV5-6, the J call TRBJ2-1, with D tentatively TRBD1 (6 bases). Germline V gene lookup returns CDR1 SGHDT and CDR2 YYEEEE. V lost 4 bases and J lost 4, with 18 bases in between. CDR3 size: 16 residues.

The V gene is TRBV29-1, the J gene TRBJ2-6; D gene unclear. This CDR3 has 14 amino acids. The germline V gene encodes CDR1 SQVTM and CDR2 ANQGSEA. The V gene lost 2 bases and the J gene lost 4 bases, with 9 bases spanning the gap. The CDR3 sequence: CSVERLGGANVLTF. Written as DNA, the CDR3 is TGCAGCGTTGAAAGGCTCGGGGGGGCCAACGTCCTGACTTTC.

The rearrangement uses TRBV4-3 and TRBJ1-2, with D maybe TRBD1 (5 bases). Germline CDR1 is LGHNA and CDR2 is YSLEER. This CDR3 is built from 13 residues. V lost 1 base and J lost 7, with 10 bases in between. The CDR3 DNA reads TGCGCCAGCAGCCAAGTCCAGGGTGGTGGCTACACCTTC. The encoded protein is CASSQVQGGGYTF.

V usage is TRBV18 and J usage is TRBJ2-5, with D possibly matching TRBD1 (5 bases). The CDR3 length is 13 residues. The V gene's germline CDR1 is KGHSH and CDR2 LQKENI. V lost 2 bases to trimming and J lost 3 bases, with 7 bases between them. CDR3 in amino acids: CASSPKGEETQYF. For the CDR3, the DNA is TGTGCCAGCTCACCAAAAGGGGAAGAGACCCAGTACTTC.

V and J are TRBV5-1 and TRBJ2-2; D is possibly TRBD2 (5 bases). V lost 4 bases and J 7 bases, leaving 11 bases between the germline ends. Germline V CDR1 and CDR2: SGHRS, YFSETQ. This CDR3 region has 13 residues. CDR3 amino acids: CASSASEGGELFF. The CDR3 DNA reads as TGCGCCAGCAGCGCCTCAGAGGGCGGGGAGCTGTTTTTT.

The sample holds a few counts of this clone. The V call is TRBV6-5, the J call TRBJ2-5; 7 positions agree with TRBD1. CDR1 MNHEY and CDR2 SVGAGI come from the germline V gene. V shed 0 bases and J 5 bases; nucleotides not matched to a gene: 9. The CDR3 runs 16 residues. Here the CDR3 reads CASSYSRTGLGETQYF. As DNA, the CDR3 is TGTGCCAGCAGTTACTCGAGGACAGGCTTAGGGGAGACCCAGTACTTC.

The V gene is TRBV19, the J gene TRBJ2-6, with a tentative D call TRBD1 (6 bases). CDR3 length: 15 amino acids. Germline CDR1 and CDR2: LNHDA and SQIVND (reference sequence). V was pared by 6 bases and J by 0 bases, with 9 bases between. The CDR3 spells CASRVQGSGANVLTF. DNA of the CDR3: TGTGCCAGTAGGGTACAGGGCTCTGGGGCCAACGTCCTGACTTTC.

The chain couples TRBV4-3 to TRBJ2-2, with TRBD1 matching 8 bases. The CDR3 contains 16 residues. Germline V gives CDR1 LGHNA, CDR2 YSLEER. V lost 0 bases and J lost 3; bases outside the gene matches: 3. CDR3 nucleotides: TGCGCCAGCAGCCAAGATGACAGGGGAGACACCGGGGAGCTGTTTTTT. Protein: CASSQDDRGDTGELFF.

The chain uses TRBV5-1 and TRBJ2-2, with 8 bases identical to TRBD2. J gave up 1 base and V 1 base, and 3 bases lay outside the gene matches. This CDR3 region has 16 residues. CDR1 and CDR2 (germline): SGHRS, YFSETQ. CDR3 nucleotides: TGCGCCAGCAGCTTGCTGCTAGCGGGGAACACCGGGGAGCTGTTTTTT. It codes for CASSLLLAGNTGELFF.

This clone was found once. This rearrangement joins TRBV4-1 to TRBJ2-1, with 11 nucleotides matching TRBD1. Germline V lookup: CDR1 MGHRA, CDR2 YSYEKL. The CDR3 length is 15 residues. Losses at the gene ends were 2 bases for V and 9 bases for J; bases not matched to a gene: 6. The CDR3 nucleotides read TGCGCCAGCAGCCAACCCCGGACAGGGGGCGGTGAGCAGTTCTTC. Protein product: CASSQPRTGGGEQFF.

V usage is TRBV10-3 and J usage is TRBJ2-3; D may be TRBD1 (6 bases). With 3 bases removed from V and 3 bases from J, the gap between germline ends came to 16 bases. Germline V lookup: CDR1 ENHRY, CDR2 SYGVKD. CDR3 length: 16 amino acids. In DNA, the CDR3 is TGTGCCATCAGTGATAGGGGGTCGGTCTCGACAGATACGCAGTATTTT. Amino acid sequence: CAISDRGSVSTDTQYF.

The J gene is TRBJ2-1, the V gene TRBV19; 14 bases map to TRBD2. V lost 6 bases to trimming and J lost 5 bases; unmatched junction nucleotides: 6. The CDR3 sequence is 16 residues long. Germline CDR1 reads LNHDA; CDR2 reads SQIVND (reference sequence). The CDR3 loop is CASRIRGLAGDNEQFF. CDR3 sequence (DNA): TGTGCCAGTAGGATCCGGGGACTAGCGGGGGACAATGAGCAGTTCTTC.

The chain joins TRBV5-1 to TRBJ2-2; TRBD1 aligns across 7 bases. The CDR3 contains 15 residues. Germline V gene sequence: CDR1 SGHRS, CDR2 YFSETQ. V lost 7 bases to trimming and J lost 5 bases; unmatched junction nucleotides: 11. CDR3 amino acids: CASLEGQPTTGELFF. DNA of the CDR3: TGCGCCAGCCTTGAGGGACAGCCTACGACCGGGGAGCTGTTTTTT.

The chain recombines TRBV15 with TRBJ2-7, with D tentatively TRBD2 (5 bases). The germline V gene has CDR1 LNHNV and CDR2 YYDKDF (reference sequence). The length of the CDR3 is 14 residues. The V end lost 0 bases, the J end lost 6 bases, and 12 bases lay between the germline ends. This CDR3 reads CATSRDLAGSEQYF. As DNA, the CDR3 is TGTGCCACCAGCAGAGATCTAGCCGGCAGCGAGCAGTACTTC.